The rows below give T cell receptor beta chains drawn from one sample of a study of cytomegalovirus exposure and HLA in healthy donors. This table comes from immunoSEQ multiplex PCR, and its TCRdb copy is limited to in-frame clones, with some not included. The sample consists of roughly 150,000 clones, about 77% of them appearing once. The specimen was PBMCs. These receptor sequences come from a man aged 18 to 29 in good health and CMV-seropositive. The CDR3 runs from the conserved cysteine through the conserved F or W. Fields, in order: clone size, V gene, J gene, D gene, CDR3 protein, CDR3 DNA. The D gene is left open where the match is weak. Clone size, where shown, is once, few, many, or a class for clones that have expanded.

abundance: -; v_gene: TRBV2; j_gene: TRBJ2-7; d_gene: -; CDR3aa: CASSVFSIYEQYF; CDR3nt: TGTGCCAGCAGTGTCTTTTCTATATACGAGCAGTACTTC
abundance: -; v_gene: TRBV6-5; j_gene: TRBJ2-5; d_gene: -; CDR3aa: CASSLGAQETQYF; CDR3nt: TGTGCCAGCAGTCTTGGGGCCCAAGAGACCCAGTACTTC
abundance: -; v_gene: TRBV13; j_gene: TRBJ2-5; d_gene: -; CDR3aa: CASSLGQGETQYF; CDR3nt: TGTGCCAGCAGCTTGGGGCAGGGAGAGACCCAGTACTTC
abundance: -; v_gene: TRBV28; j_gene: TRBJ2-1; d_gene: TRBD2; CDR3aa: CASRPLAGRSYNEQFF; CDR3nt: TGTGCCAGCAGACCCCTAGCGGGAAGGTCCTACAATGAGCAGTTCTTC
abundance: -; v_gene: TRBV5-4; j_gene: TRBJ2-5; d_gene: TRBD2; CDR3aa: CASSTKIAGQETQYF; CDR3nt: TGTGCCAGCAGCACGAAGATAGCGGGACAAGAGACCCAGTACTTC
abundance: -; v_gene: TRBV7-2; j_gene: TRBJ1-5; d_gene: -; CDR3aa: CASSLSGTPKPQHF; CDR3nt: TGTGCCAGCAGCTTGTCAGGGACTCCCAAGCCCCAGCATTTT
abundance: -; v_gene: TRBV15; j_gene: TRBJ1-1; d_gene: -; CDR3aa: CAASSIPGLEAFF; CDR3nt: TGTGCCGCCAGCAGTATACCGGGATTGGAAGCTTTCTTT
abundance: -; v_gene: TRBV7-9; j_gene: TRBJ2-2; d_gene: TRBD1; CDR3aa: CASSLVGQKWTGELFF; CDR3nt: TGTGCCAGCAGCTTAGTGGGACAGAAGTGGACCGGGGAGCTGTTTTTT
abundance: once; v_gene: TRBV4-1; j_gene: TRBJ1-2; d_gene: -; CDR3aa: CASSPGANGYTF; CDR3nt: TGCGCCAGCAGCCCAGGGGCCAATGGCTACACCTTC
abundance: -; v_gene: TRBV5-4; j_gene: TRBJ1-2; d_gene: -; CDR3aa: CASSLGERKGYTF; CDR3nt: TGTGCCAGCAGCTTAGGGGAAAGAAAAGGCTACACCTTC
abundance: -; v_gene: TRBV19; j_gene: TRBJ2-7; d_gene: -; CDR3aa: CATAPGSSYEQYF; CDR3nt: TGTGCCACCGCTCCAGGGTCCTCCTACGAGCAGTACTTC
abundance: once; v_gene: TRBV10-2; j_gene: TRBJ2-7; d_gene: TRBD2; CDR3aa: CASRFGTSFFTYEQYF; CDR3nt: TGCGCCAGCAGGTTCGGGACTAGCTTTTTCACCTACGAGCAGTACTTC
abundance: -; v_gene: TRBV6-6; j_gene: TRBJ1-4; d_gene: -; CDR3aa: CASSADRYNEKLFF; CDR3nt: TGTGCCAGCAGTGCGGACAGATATAATGAAAAACTGTTTTTT
abundance: -; v_gene: TRBV2; j_gene: TRBJ2-5; d_gene: TRBD2; CDR3aa: CASTKGGAGEETQYF; CDR3nt: TGTGCCAGCACCAAAGGAGGGGCGGGAGAAGAGACCCAGTACTTC
abundance: -; v_gene: TRBV11-2; j_gene: TRBJ2-7; d_gene: TRBD2; CDR3aa: CASSHGLVYEQYF; CDR3nt: TGTGCCAGCAGCCACGGACTAGTCTACGAGCAGTACTTC
abundance: -; v_gene: TRBV5-6; j_gene: TRBJ1-1; d_gene: -; CDR3aa: CASTFMGRITEAFF; CDR3nt: TGTGCCAGCACATTCATGGGGAGGATCACTGAAGCTTTCTTT
abundance: -; v_gene: TRBV29-1; j_gene: TRBJ1-2; d_gene: -; CDR3aa: CSLGRGYTF; CDR3nt: TGCAGCCTCGGGAGGGGCTACACCTTC
abundance: -; v_gene: TRBV4-3; j_gene: TRBJ2-1; d_gene: -; CDR3aa: CASSQARGMLYNEQFF; CDR3nt: TGCGCCAGCAGCCAAGCCAGGGGAATGCTTTACAATGAGCAGTTCTTC
abundance: few; v_gene: TRBV7-9; j_gene: TRBJ1-4; d_gene: -; CDR3aa: CASSYRGVPEEKLFF; CDR3nt: TGTGCCAGCAGCTACCGGGGGGTCCCGGAGGAAAAACTGTTTTTT
abundance: few; v_gene: TRBV6-1; j_gene: TRBJ2-1; d_gene: TRBD2; CDR3aa: CASRTSVESNEQFF; CDR3nt: TGTGCCAGCAGGACTAGCGTTGAATCAAATGAGCAGTTCTTC
abundance: -; v_gene: TRBV5-1; j_gene: TRBJ1-1; d_gene: -; CDR3aa: CASSLGEVNTEAFF; CDR3nt: TGCGCCAGCAGCTTGGGAGAGGTGAACACTGAAGCTTTCTTT
abundance: few; v_gene: TRBV30; j_gene: TRBJ2-1; d_gene: TRBD1; CDR3aa: CAWSETGDEQFF; CDR3nt: TGTGCCTGGAGCGAGACAGGGGATGAGCAGTTCTTC
abundance: -; v_gene: TRBV11-2; j_gene: TRBJ2-3; d_gene: -; CDR3aa: CASSLYRDTDTQYF; CDR3nt: TGTGCCAGCAGCTTATATCGAGACACAGATACGCAGTATTTT
abundance: -; v_gene: TRBV5-1; j_gene: TRBJ1-2; d_gene: -; CDR3aa: CASSLRRDSMVGYTF; CDR3nt: TGCGCCAGCAGCTTAAGGAGGGATTCTATGGTTGGCTACACCTTC
abundance: once; v_gene: TRBV10-3; j_gene: TRBJ1-1; d_gene: -; CDR3aa: CAISTSSRGETEAFF; CDR3nt: TGTGCCATCAGCACCTCTAGTCGGGGGGAAACTGAAGCTTTCTTT
abundance: -; v_gene: TRBV13; j_gene: TRBJ2-5; d_gene: -; CDR3aa: CASSLPSGGEETQYF; CDR3nt: TGTGCCAGCAGCTTACCTAGTGGCGGGGAAGAGACCCAGTACTTC
abundance: once; v_gene: TRBV10-1; j_gene: TRBJ2-3; d_gene: -; CDR3aa: CASSAGRSWDTQYF; CDR3nt: TGCGCCAGCAGTGCAGGGAGGTCATGGGATACGCAGTATTTT
abundance: -; v_gene: TRBV4-1; j_gene: TRBJ2-7; d_gene: TRBD1; CDR3aa: CASSQDVQGVYEQYF; CDR3nt: TGCGCCAGCAGCCAAGATGTACAGGGGGTTTACGAGCAGTACTTC
abundance: -; v_gene: TRBV11-2; j_gene: TRBJ1-4; d_gene: -; CDR3aa: CASSLEGGLTNEKLFF; CDR3nt: TGTGCCAGCAGCTTAGAGGGGGGTTTGACTAATGAAAAACTGTTTTTT
abundance: -; v_gene: TRBV19; j_gene: TRBJ1-5; d_gene: -; CDR3aa: CASSIDRGPNQPQHF; CDR3nt: TGTGCCAGTAGTATAGATAGAGGCCCAAATCAGCCCCAGCATTTT
abundance: -; v_gene: TRBV7-9; j_gene: TRBJ1-5; d_gene: -; CDR3aa: CASSLATGNQPQHF; CDR3nt: TGTGCCAGCAGCTTAGCTACGGGAAACCAGCCCCAGCATTTT
abundance: -; v_gene: TRBV5-1; j_gene: TRBJ1-2; d_gene: TRBD1; CDR3aa: CASSSYPPDRGGSGYTF; CDR3nt: TGCGCCAGCAGCTCATACCCTCCGGACAGGGGAGGGAGTGGCTACACCTTC
abundance: -; v_gene: TRBV4-1; j_gene: TRBJ1-1; d_gene: -; CDR3aa: CASSQTGTEAFF; CDR3nt: TGCGCCAGCAGCCAAACGGGCACTGAAGCTTTCTTT
abundance: -; v_gene: TRBV6-1; j_gene: TRBJ1-4; d_gene: -; CDR3aa: CASSFGGGEKLFF; CDR3nt: TGTGCCAGCAGTTTCGGGGGAGGCGAAAAACTGTTTTTT
abundance: -; v_gene: TRBV27; j_gene: TRBJ2-7; d_gene: -; CDR3aa: CASSLLRDSAAYEQYF; CDR3nt: TGTGCCAGCAGTTTACTCCGGGACTCCGCCGCCTACGAGCAGTACTTC
abundance: -; v_gene: TRBV19; j_gene: TRBJ1-1; d_gene: TRBD1; CDR3aa: CASSTGQATEAFF; CDR3nt: TGTGCCAGTAGTACTGGACAGGCCACTGAAGCTTTCTTT
abundance: -; v_gene: TRBV10-1; j_gene: TRBJ2-1; d_gene: TRBD2; CDR3aa: CASEGTSGLHNEQFF; CDR3nt: TGCGCCAGCGAGGGGACTAGCGGCCTCCACAATGAGCAGTTCTTC
abundance: -; v_gene: TRBV6-6; j_gene: TRBJ2-7; d_gene: -; CDR3aa: CASSDAAEPYEQYF; CDR3nt: TGTGCCAGCAGCGACGCGGCGGAGCCCTACGAGCAGTACTTC
abundance: -; v_gene: TRBV29-1; j_gene: TRBJ2-4; d_gene: TRBD1; CDR3aa: CSVVGQGSKNIQYF; CDR3nt: TGCAGCGTTGTGGGACAGGGGTCCAAAAACATTCAGTACTTC
abundance: -; v_gene: TRBV18; j_gene: TRBJ2-7; d_gene: -; CDR3aa: CASSPVAGTFTDEQYF; CDR3nt: TGTGCCAGCTCACCTGTAGCCGGGACATTTACCGACGAGCAGTACTTC
abundance: -; v_gene: TRBV5-1; j_gene: TRBJ2-7; d_gene: -; CDR3aa: CASSPDIGSYEQYF; CDR3nt: TGCGCCAGCAGCCCCGACATAGGCTCCTACGAGCAGTACTTC
abundance: -; v_gene: TRBV7-9; j_gene: TRBJ2-7; d_gene: -; CDR3aa: CASTFGQSEQYF; CDR3nt: TGTGCCAGCACCTTCGGACAGTCCGAGCAGTACTTC
abundance: -; v_gene: TRBV19; j_gene: TRBJ2-2; d_gene: -; CDR3aa: CTSNEDTHTGELFF; CDR3nt: TGTACCAGTAATGAGGACACTCACACCGGGGAGCTGTTTTTT
abundance: -; v_gene: TRBV19; j_gene: TRBJ1-1; d_gene: -; CDR3aa: CASSTRDTEAFF; CDR3nt: TGTGCCAGTAGTACGAGAGACACTGAAGCTTTCTTT
abundance: -; v_gene: TRBV6-1; j_gene: TRBJ1-1; d_gene: -; CDR3aa: CASIPSMPHAEAFF; CDR3nt: TGTGCCAGCATTCCTAGCATGCCACATGCGGAGGCTTTCTTT